The rows below give T cell receptor beta chains drawn from one sample of a study of blood T cell repertoires in COVID-19. Repertoires were generated with immunoSEQ multiplex PCR, while TCRdb's copy carries only in-frame clones and drops some. The repertoire has 410,000 or so clones, 86% of them found once; the top ten carry about 1.5%. The specimen sequenced was peripheral blood. The origin of the receptors is a woman in her 30s with active or convalescent COVID-19. The CDR3 runs from the conserved cysteine through the conserved F or W. A D gene is named only where the DNA matches it firmly. Rows may omit the clone size; those that give it use once, few, many or a size class.

>.|.|TRBJ1-1|TRBV25-1
TGTGCCAGCATAGCGGGCCTGAACACTGAAGCTTTCTTT
CASIAGLNTEAFF
>.|.|TRBJ1-1|TRBV18
TGTGCCAGCTCACCAATTTCCGGGTGGGACAAAAAAGGGGTTACTGAAGCTTTCTTT
CASSPISGWDKKGVTEAFF
>.|.|TRBJ2-4|TRBV19
TGTGCCAGTAGCTACAGTAACATTCAGTACTTC
CASSYSNIQYF
>few|TRBD1|TRBJ1-5|TRBV5-1
TGCGCCAGCAGCCCGGGACAGCCAAATCAGCCCCAGCATTTT
CASSPGQPNQPQHF
>.|TRBD1|TRBJ1-3|TRBV6-1
TGTGCCAGCAGTGAATGGACAGGGTGGTATGGAAACACCATATATTTT
CASSEWTGWYGNTIYF
>.|.|TRBJ2-3|TRBV30
TGTGCCTGGAGGTCGCGCGTTAGCACAGATACGCAGTATTTT
CAWRSRVSTDTQYF
>.|.|TRBJ1-5|TRBV18
TGTGCCAGCTCACCACCGGTCGCGGGGTTTGGGAGCAATCAGCCCCAGCATTTT
CASSPPVAGFGSNQPQHF
>.|.|TRBJ1-1|TRBV5-1
TGCGCCAGCGGACCCTATTCCCATACACAGGGTGTGAACACTGAAGCTTTCTTT
CASGPYSHTQGVNTEAFF
>.|.|TRBJ2-5|TRBV27
TGTGCCAGCGCCTTGGCTGGCCAAGAGACCCAGTACTTC
CASALAGQETQYF
>.|TRBD2|TRBJ2-7|TRBV11-2
TGTGCCAGCAGCTTAGAACTAGCGGGAGAGGGCGGGCAGTACTTC
CASSLELAGEGGQYF
>.|.|TRBJ1-1|TRBV5-6
TGTGCCAGCAGCTTGAGTTCGTCGGGAAATACTGAAGCTTTCTTT
CASSLSSSGNTEAFF
>.|.|TRBJ1-6|TRBV23-1
TGCGCCAGCATGAGGAATTCACCCCTCCACTTT
CASMRNSPLHF
>.|.|TRBJ2-3|TRBV6-1
TGTGCCAGCAGTGAAAATCTCCAGGGATCAGATACGCAGTATTTT
CASSENLQGSDTQYF
>.|.|TRBJ2-2|TRBV6-5
TGTGCCAGCAGTTTGGGGGGTAACACCGGGGAGCTGTTTTTT
CASSLGGNTGELFF
>.|.|TRBJ2-1|TRBV5-1
TGCGCCAGCAGCATTGGGTCAGGGGATGAGCAGTTCTTC
CASSIGSGDEQFF
>.|.|TRBJ1-2|TRBV19
TGTGCCAGTAGTACCCCGGAGGGTTACTATGGCTACACCTTC
CASSTPEGYYGYTF
>once|TRBD2|TRBJ2-2|TRBV2
TGTGCCAGCAGCGCGACTAGCGGGGGGGTCGGGGAGCTGTTTTTT
CASSATSGGVGELFF
>.|.|TRBJ1-1|TRBV5-6
TGTGCCAGCAGCCTGAACAGTATATCTGAAGCTTTCTTT
CASSLNSISEAFF
>.|TRBD2|TRBJ2-1|TRBV7-2
TGTGCCAGCAGCTTCCTAGCGGGGGGGGGTGAGCAGTTCTTC
CASSFLAGGGEQFF
>.|.|TRBJ2-3|TRBV6-5
TGTGCCAGCAGTACAGGTTTAGATACGCAGTATTTT
CASSTGLDTQYF
>.|TRBD1|TRBJ1-1|TRBV5-1
TGCGCCAGCGTCGAAGGAGGGGGCGCGATAGCTGAAGCTTTCTTT
CASVEGGGAIAEAFF
>once|TRBD1|TRBJ1-1|TRBV5-1
TGCGCCAGCAGCTTGGTCCCGGGACAGGGCACTGAAGCTTTCTTT
CASSLVPGQGTEAFF
>.|.|TRBJ2-2|TRBV6-5
TGTGCCAGCACCCCCTTGGAGGCGAACACCGGGGAGCTGTTTTTT
CASTPLEANTGELFF
>.|.|TRBJ1-5|TRBV30
TGTGCCTGGAGTGTCAGGCTCGGGCAGGGAGGCTTTTACAGCAATCAGCCCCAGCATTTT
CAWSVRLGQGGFYSNQPQHF
>.|.|TRBJ1-2|TRBV19
TGTGCCAGTAGTATTCAGGTCCGGAACTATGGCTACACCTTC
CASSIQVRNYGYTF
>.|TRBD1|TRBJ1-5|TRBV19
TGTGCCAGTAGCAGATACGAGACAGGGCTGGGTCAGCCCCAGCATTTT
CASSRYETGLGQPQHF
>.|.|TRBJ2-2|TRBV28
TGTGCCAGCACACGGCGGGAGAACACCGGGGAGCTGTTTTTT
CASTRRENTGELFF
>.|TRBD1|TRBJ1-2|TRBV5-4
TGTGCCAGCAGCTTGGGGACAGGGCCCTATGGCTACACCTTC
CASSLGTGPYGYTF
>.|.|TRBJ2-5|TRBV11-2
TGTGCCAGCAGCCTACGTGGGGGACTCTACCCTCCGGAGACCCAGTACTTC
CASSLRGGLYPPETQYF
>.|TRBD2|TRBJ2-2|TRBV19
TGTGCCAGTATCCCGACTAGCCCGGTCGGTGGGCTGTTTTTT
CASIPTSPVGGLFF
>.|.|TRBJ2-7|TRBV6-5
TGTGCCAGCACCCGAAAGGGAGGCTACGAGCAGTACTTC
CASTRKGGYEQYF
>.|TRBD2|TRBJ2-2|TRBV11-2
TGTGCCAGCAGCTTAGCGTGGGGAGGGAGAACAAGGGCCGGGGAGCTGTTTTTT
CASSLAWGGRTRAGELFF
>.|TRBD1|TRBJ1-5|TRBV4-1
TGCGCCAGCAGCCAAGAGGTGACAGGGGCAAATAGCAATCAGCCCCAGCATTTT
CASSQEVTGANSNQPQHF
>.|.|TRBJ2-7|TRBV6-5
TGTGCCAGCGGATTTAAGGCGACGGGAGAGCAGTACTTC
CASGFKATGEQYF
>.|.|TRBJ1-1|TRBV6-2/TRBV6-3
TGTGCCAGCAGTTACCTCTTGAACACTGAAGCTTTCTTT
CASSYLLNTEAFF
>.|.|TRBJ2-3|TRBV9
TGTGCCAGCAGCGTAGGGGTTGGGGGGAATCCAGATACGCAGTATTTT
CASSVGVGGNPDTQYF
>.|TRBD2|TRBJ2-7|TRBV19
TGTGCCAGTAGTCTTCGTAGCGGGAGCTACGAGCAGTACTTC
CASSLRSGSYEQYF
>.|TRBD2|TRBJ2-7|TRBV9
TGTGCCAGCAGCGTAGTACTAGCGGGAGTCCACGAGCAGTACTTC
CASSVVLAGVHEQYF
>.|.|TRBJ2-7|TRBV6-5
TGTGCCAGCAGTTACTCGGGCAACGCCTACGAGCAGTACTTC
CASSYSGNAYEQYF
>.|TRBD1|TRBJ1-4|TRBV5-1
TGCGCCAGCAGGCGGGGACAGGAACAAGAAAAACTGTTTTTT
CASRRGQEQEKLFF
>.|TRBD1|TRBJ1-2|TRBV7-9
TGTGCCAGCAGCCCCCGACAGGGTCCTAACTATGGCTACACCTTC
CASSPRQGPNYGYTF